The sequence of this T cell receptor beta chain was determined in a study of blood T cells in healthy people across ages. Study-wide results and caveats: More naive CD4+ cells and higher diversity marked long-lived donors relative to aged donors.

For the second PCR, which ran for about 6 to 12 cycles, a sample-barcoded 5' primer and a J-beta primer mix were used. TCRdb fed the 5' RACE reads into MiXCR, producing one record per CDR3 protein. This repertoire shows about a million distinct CDR3 sequences, about 48% found once; its top ten account for around an eighth. V dropped 6 bases and J dropped 6; count of bases not matched to a gene: 2. The CDR3 totals 12 residues. The germline CDR1 and CDR2 sequences are MDHEN and SYDVKM. With respect to this clonotype: Its matching antigen is unknown.

They isolated at least 6 million PBMCs from each sample. There were at least 5 micrograms of total RNA extracted from every sample. The sequencing sample was made of blood. The source is a man aged 25-45 years in good health. This chain joins TRBV28 and TRBJ1-5; TRBD1 matches 7 bases. The CDR3 coding sequence is TGTGCCAGCAGCACAGGGGTTCAGCCCCAGCATTTT. It specifies CASSTGVQPQHF.